Included here is one T cell receptor (beta chain) sequence, with context. The CDR3 extends over 15 amino acids. V gave up 6 bases and J gave up 4 bases, with 20 bases separating them. CDR1 is DFQATT, CDR2 SNEGSKA, per germline (reference sequence). The data derive from a study of blood T cells in healthy people across ages. It was with a sample-barcoded 5' primer and a J-beta primer mix that a second PCR of roughly 7 to 12 cycles was run. Each CDR3 protein gets one entry after TCRdb re-called the 5' RACE reads with MiXCR. Among 600,000 to 900,000 distinct CDR3 sequences listed, roughly 25% were seen once. These data also formed part of another study, on T cells of mothers and their children. From that report: The TCR beta CDR3 read count exceeded 8.5 million for each mother and was 2.5 million to 3 million for each child.

The rearrangement uses TRBV20-1 and TRBJ2-3, with D maybe TRBD2 (6 bases). This TCR was sampled from a boy aged 5-17 years in good health. Sequenced input: blood. The CDR3 here is CSALPYRESPDTQYF. DNA for the CDR3: TGCAGTGCGCTGCCATATCGGGAGAGTCCAGATACGCAGTATTTT.